Detailed here is one T cell receptor (beta chain). This sample is drawn from a study of blood T cell repertoires in COVID-19. The overall study: The origin of the acute and convalescent COVID-19 samples was the United States, Italy and Spain.

As originally analysed: Reference gene primer amplification in the assay estimated nucleated cell counts. Assay used: immunoSEQ multiplex PCR; TCRdb lists only in-frame clones, some missing. V and J calls plus clone size are reproduced from that table; the DNA served to infer D and trimming. The table has roughly 250,000 clones, about 89% seen once; the top ten hold approximately 2%. This CDR3 region has 14 residues. The V gene lost 0 bases and the J gene lost 3 bases, with 9 bases spanning the gap. Germline assignment: CDR1 SGDLS and CDR2 YYNGEE. This chain joins TRBV9 and TRBJ1-2; D is undetermined. Sequenced material: PBMCs or T cells enriched from blood (not recorded which). The receptor comes from a woman aged 18-29 years who had recovered from COVID-19. The CDR3 DNA reads TGTGCCAGCAGCGTAGCTACGGTTCACTATGGCTACACCTTC. Protein sequence: CASSVATVHYGYTF.